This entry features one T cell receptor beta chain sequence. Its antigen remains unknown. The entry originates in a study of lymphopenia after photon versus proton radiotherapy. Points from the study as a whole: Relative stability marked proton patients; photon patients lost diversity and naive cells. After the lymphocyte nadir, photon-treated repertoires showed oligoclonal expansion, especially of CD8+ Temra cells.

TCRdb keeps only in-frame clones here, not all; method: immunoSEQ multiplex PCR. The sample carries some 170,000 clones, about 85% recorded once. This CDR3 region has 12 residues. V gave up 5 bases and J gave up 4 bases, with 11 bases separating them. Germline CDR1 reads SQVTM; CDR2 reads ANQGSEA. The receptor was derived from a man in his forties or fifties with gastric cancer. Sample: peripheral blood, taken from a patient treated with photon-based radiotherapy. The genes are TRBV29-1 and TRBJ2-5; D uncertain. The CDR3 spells CSVLGGGETQYF. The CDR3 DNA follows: TGCAGCGTTTTGGGCGGTGGAGAGACCCAGTACTTC.